Below, 8 T cell receptor beta chains from the same sample are listed, as sequenced in a study of Siglec-9 on CD8 T cells in melanoma (dated by TCRdb to the late 2010s). Library method: the immunoSEQ multiplex PCR assay. In its TCRdb copy, this immuneACCESS table keeps in-frame sequences only and misses some clones. Where compared with another copy, unresolved V genes explain less than half of these, and the others have no known cause. This sample is represented by 25,000 to 30,000 clones; 80% of them were singletons. The top ten hold nearly 6% of the sample. Sequencing was done on a sample of Siglec-9- CD8+ T cells sorted from blood. The label giving this sample's cell subset or site can be read as: CD8 T cells lacking Siglec-9. The source of these receptors is a human donor in good health.

In this sample, this clone turned up a few times. The V call is TRBV29-1, the J call TRBJ1-1; no reliable D call. Germline assignment: CDR1 SQVTM and CDR2 ANQGSEA. V was trimmed by 4 bases and J by 3 bases, leaving 9 bases between them. The CDR3 is 12 amino acids. Here the CDR3 DNA reads TGCAGCGTTGCGGGGTGGGACACTGAAGCTTTCTTT. Its translation is CSVAGWDTEAFF.

Only one count was recorded for this clone. The rearrangement links TRBV5-6 to TRBJ2-7, with TRBD1 identical over 7 bases. Germline CDR1 is SGHDT and CDR2 is YYEEEE. The CDR3 consists of 14 residues. V gave up 3 bases and J gave up 2 bases; unmatched junction bases: 5. The CDR3 reads CASSSVQGAYEQYV. The CDR3 region has the DNA TGTGCCAGCAGCTCAGTGCAGGGGGCCTACGAGCAGTACGTC.

The chain employs TRBV6-6 and TRBJ2-1, with 8 bases fitting TRBD1. The CDR3 spans 16 residues. Unmatched junction bases numbered 8, after V lost 0 bases and J lost 7 bases. Germline V gene data show CDR1 as MNHNY and CDR2 as SVGAGI (reference sequence). CDR3 DNA sequence: TGTGCCAGCAGTTACTCGAGCCAGGGGGCAGGGAATGAGCAGTTCTTC. Amino acids: CASSYSSQGAGNEQFF.

The V and J genes are TRBV9 and TRBJ2-5; 10 bases are a match to TRBD2. The CDR3 extends over 13 amino acids. Germline CDR1 and CDR2: SGDLS and YYNGEE. The J segment lost 5 bases and the V segment lost 4 bases, leaving 2 bases of the junction unmatched. The CDR3 loop is CASSFSGGETQYF. Written as DNA, the CDR3 is TGTGCCAGCAGCTTTAGCGGGGGGGAGACCCAGTACTTC.

The V and J genes are TRBV4-1 and TRBJ2-1; D possibly corresponds to TRBD2 (6 bases). From germline, CDR1 is MGHRA and CDR2 YSYEKL. The CDR3 consists of 15 residues. V was trimmed by 1 base and J by 6 bases, leaving 13 bases between them. Here the CDR3 DNA reads TGCGCCAGCAGCCAAGGCGGACTAACTATCAATGAGCAGTTCTTC. Its protein is CASSQGGLTINEQFF.

V and J are TRBV27 and TRBJ2-7; D call uncertain. With 4 bases removed from V and 1 base from J, the gap between germline ends came to 8 bases. Looked up from germline, CDR1 is MNHEY and CDR2 is SMNVEV (reference sequence). This CDR3 has 13 amino acids. CDR3 sequence reads: CASSWTRSYEQYF. CDR3 DNA: TGTGCCAGCAGTTGGACCAGATCCTACGAGCAGTACTTC.

This clone appeared once. V and J are TRBV27 and TRBJ1-2; 9 bases match TRBD1. CDR1 is MNHEY, CDR2 SMNVEV, per germline (reference sequence). V was pared by 2 bases and J by 6 bases, with 4 bases of the junction left unmatched. This CDR3 contains 14 residues. The CDR3 loop is CASSLRRQGDGYTF. CDR3 DNA: TGTGCCAGCAGTTTACGCCGACAGGGGGATGGCTACACCTTC.

V is TRBV5-1 and J is TRBJ2-1; the D gene is possibly TRBD2 (6 bases). The germline V gene encodes CDR1 SGHRS and CDR2 YFSETQ. The CDR3 is 15 residues long. Trimming removed 3 bases at V and 6 bases at J, with 16 bases between. The CDR3 coding sequence is TGCGCCAGCAGCTACCCCGGGACTCCGAGCAATGAGCAGTTCTTC. As protein: CASSYPGTPSNEQFF.